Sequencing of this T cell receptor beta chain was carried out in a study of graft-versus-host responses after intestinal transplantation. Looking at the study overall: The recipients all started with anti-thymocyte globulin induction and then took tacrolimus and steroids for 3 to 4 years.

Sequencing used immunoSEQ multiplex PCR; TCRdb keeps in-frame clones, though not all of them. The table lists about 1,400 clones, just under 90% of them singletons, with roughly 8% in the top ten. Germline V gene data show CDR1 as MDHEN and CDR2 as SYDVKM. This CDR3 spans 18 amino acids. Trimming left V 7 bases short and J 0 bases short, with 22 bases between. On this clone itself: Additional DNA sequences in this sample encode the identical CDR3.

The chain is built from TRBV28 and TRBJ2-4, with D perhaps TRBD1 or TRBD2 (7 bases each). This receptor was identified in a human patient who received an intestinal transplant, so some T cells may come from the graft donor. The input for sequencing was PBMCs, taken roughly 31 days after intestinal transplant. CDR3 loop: CASTGRGRGGLAKNIQYF. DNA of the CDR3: TGTGCCAGCACCGGGCGGGGCAGGGGGGGGTTAGCCAAAAACATTCAGTACTTC. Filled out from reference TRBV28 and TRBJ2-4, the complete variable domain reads DVKVTQSSRYLVKRTGEKVFLECVQDMDHENMFWYRQDPGLGLRLIYFSYDVKMKEKGDIPEGYSVSREKKERFSLILESASTNQTSMYLCASTGRGRGGLAKNIQYFGAGTRLSVL.